This T cell receptor beta chain was documented in a study of T-cell reconstitution after alpha-beta-depleted transplantation in children. This clonotype was seen a handful of times. This CDR3 region has 14 residues. V was cut by 7 bases and J by 0 bases, with 10 bases left in between. The germline CDR1 and CDR2 sequences are MNHEY and SMNVEV (reference sequence). TCRbeta library construction was performed incorporating unique molecular identifiers. TCRdb passed the PCR reads through MiXCR, listing each CDR3 protein once. The sample holds roughly 610,000 distinct CDR3 sequences, about 10% seen once. This TCR derives from a human donor who donated a stem cell graft to a child with acute myeloid leukemia. J is TRBJ2-1 and V is TRBV27; D not resolved. Sample: PBMCs from the stem cell graft donor, taken from the stem cell graft. Here the CDR3 DNA reads TGTGCCAGCACCTCCCCGAGCTCCTACAATGAGCAGTTCTTC. As protein: CASTSPSSYNEQFF.